The T cell receptor beta chain under discussion was sequenced for a study of T-cell reconstitution after alpha-beta-depleted transplantation in children. The sample holds a few counts of this clonotype. The antigen is unknown. Unique molecular identifiers featured in how the TCRbeta library was prepared. Each CDR3 protein is one row after TCRdb ran MiXCR on the PCR reads. This sample has about 600,000 distinct CDR3 sequences, with about an eighth found just once. Trimming took 3 bases from V and 6 from J, leaving 12 bases between them. CDR1 is SQVTM, CDR2 ANQGSEA, per germline. The CDR3 covers 12 residues. Study results and limitations: Some patients owed their high day-60 TCRbeta diversity to surviving recipient T cells and thymic progenitors. The study reportedly traced alpha-beta T cells about two months after transplant to several hundred expanded graft clones. Newly made T cells mostly supplied T-cell counts and diversity one year after transplant.

This chain links TRBV29-1 with TRBJ2-7; D gene unclear. Source: PBMCs, mostly from graft donor cells, taken 360 days after TCRalphabeta/CD19-depleted stem cell transplant. The sequence was collected from a male patient younger than 18 who had a stem cell transplant for acute myeloid leukemia, so the T cells may come from the graft donor. The CDR3, as DNA: TGCAGCGTTGAGGGCCAGCCGGGCGAGCAGTACTTC. Amino acid sequence: CSVEGQPGEQYF.